Listed below are T cell receptor beta chains from one sample, sequenced in a study of T cell clones after liver transplantation. This table comes from immunoSEQ multiplex PCR, and its TCRdb copy is limited to in-frame clones, with some not included. The table shows tens of thousands of clones, with 70% to 90% occurring only once. This specimen consisted of CD4+ T cells from blood, obtained at the 22-month timepoint. These receptors were obtained from a human patient who received a liver transplant. Certain T cells may be donor cells from the graft. Both conserved end residues are part of each CDR3. A D gene is named only where the DNA matches it firmly. Clone size is given for some rows only: seen once, a few or many times, or a class if the clone is expanded.

V gene	clone size	J gene	D gene	CDR3 protein	CDR3 DNA
TRBV5-1	-	TRBJ2-1	TRBD2	CASSPTGGYNEQFF	TGCGCCAGCAGCCCGACGGGAGGGTACAATGAGCAGTTCTTC
TRBV6-5	-	TRBJ2-1	-	CASGGASGASGEQFF	TGTGCCAGCGGGGGGGCTAGCGGAGCCTCAGGTGAGCAGTTCTTC
TRBV25-1	-	TRBJ1-2	-	CASSPPNRAYGYTF	TGTGCCAGCAGCCCCCCGAACAGGGCCTATGGCTACACCTTC
TRBV28	once	TRBJ1-2	TRBD1	CASSLVRGEGYTF	TGTGCCAGCAGTTTAGTCAGGGGGGAAGGCTACACCTTC
TRBV7-9	-	TRBJ2-5	-	CASSLGQQGQETQYF	TGTGCCAGCAGCTTAGGGCAGCAGGGCCAAGAGACCCAGTACTTC
TRBV28	-	TRBJ2-7	TRBD2	CASSLRRTSGRPYEQYF	TGTGCCAGCAGTTTACGCCGGACTAGCGGGAGGCCCTACGAGCAGTACTTC
TRBV7-9	-	TRBJ1-1	-	CASSSTGLSTEAFF	TGTGCCAGCAGCTCGACAGGACTTAGCACTGAAGCTTTCTTT
TRBV28	-	TRBJ2-3	TRBD1	CAGGQGYTDTQYF	TGTGCCGGGGGACAGGGGTACACAGATACGCAGTATTTT
TRBV7-2	-	TRBJ2-5	-	CASSVEETQYF	TGTGCCAGCAGCGTTGAAGAGACCCAGTACTTC
TRBV11-3	-	TRBJ2-3	TRBD2	CASSPGLATDTQYF	TGTGCCAGCAGCCCAGGACTAGCCACAGATACGCAGTATTTT
TRBV6-1	-	TRBJ2-7	-	CASNRNRVGFYEQYF	TGTGCCAGCAATAGAAACAGGGTTGGATTCTACGAGCAGTACTTC
TRBV28	-	TRBJ1-2	TRBD1	CASSPRGTGAGGYTF	TGTGCCAGCAGCCCGAGGGGGACAGGGGCGGGTGGCTACACCTTC
TRBV6-1	-	TRBJ1-4	-	CASEGVPGEKLFF	TGTGCCAGCGAAGGGGTTCCGGGTGAAAAACTGTTTTTT
TRBV7-2	-	TRBJ2-3	TRBD1	CASSSLGQGATDTQYF	TGTGCCAGCAGCTCCCTTGGACAGGGGGCCACAGATACGCAGTATTTT
TRBV7-3	-	TRBJ2-2	TRBD1	CASSLNPQGVTGELFF	TGTGCCAGCAGCTTAAATCCCCAGGGGGTAACCGGGGAGCTGTTTTTT
TRBV18	-	TRBJ1-2	-	CASSPSRLVRADGYGYTF	TGTGCCAGCTCACCAAGCCGGTTAGTCCGGGCTGATGGCTATGGCTACACCTTC
TRBV4-3	-	TRBJ2-2	-	CASSQETTGELFF	TGCGCCAGCAGCCAAGAGACCACCGGGGAGCTGTTTTTT
TRBV5-1	-	TRBJ2-6	-	CASSLEQPGANVLTF	TGCGCCAGCAGCTTGGAACAGCCTGGGGCCAACGTCCTGACTTTC
TRBV5-1	-	TRBJ2-5	-	CASSLEGLGETQYF	TGCGCCAGCAGCTTGGAGGGGTTAGGGGAGACCCAGTACTTC
TRBV6-6	once	TRBJ2-7	-	CASQSTLTGTGYEQYF	TGTGCCAGCCAGTCGACGCTTACAGGGACCGGCTACGAGCAGTACTTC
TRBV7-2	-	TRBJ2-7	TRBD2	CASSGLAGGLYEQYF	TGTGCCAGCAGCGGACTAGCGGGAGGGTTGTACGAGCAGTACTTC
TRBV27	-	TRBJ1-2	TRBD1	CASSRDRGANYGYTF	TGTGCCAGCAGTCGAGACAGGGGAGCAAACTATGGCTACACCTTC
TRBV6-5	-	TRBJ2-3	TRBD1	CASSYSDGTVSDTQYF	TGTGCCAGCAGTTACTCGGACGGGACAGTTTCAGATACGCAGTATTTT
TRBV9	-	TRBJ1-6	-	CASSQRATGNSPLHF	TGTGCCAGCAGCCAACGCGCTACGGGCAATTCACCCCTCCACTTT
TRBV29-1	-	TRBJ2-5	TRBD1	CSVDEGDRIRKTQYF	TGCAGCGTGGATGAGGGGGACAGGATTAGGAAGACCCAGTACTTC
TRBV4-3	-	TRBJ1-4	TRBD1	CASSLGDRAEKLFF	TGCGCCAGCAGCCTCGGGGACAGGGCTGAAAAACTGTTTTTT
TRBV11-2	-	TRBJ2-5	-	CASSLRVLETQYF	TGTGCCAGCAGCCTCCGGGTGTTGGAGACCCAGTACTTC
TRBV5-4	once	TRBJ2-7	-	CASSFPFGPNHYEQYF	TGTGCCAGCAGCTTCCCTTTCGGCCCGAATCACTACGAGCAGTACTTC
TRBV19	-	TRBJ1-5	TRBD1	CASTFTGTGNSNQPQHF	TGTGCCAGTACATTTACCGGGACAGGAAATAGCAATCAGCCCCAGCATTTT
TRBV28	-	TRBJ1-4	-	CASVAGNEKLFF	TGTGCCAGCGTAGCGGGTAATGAAAAACTGTTTTTT
TRBV30	-	TRBJ2-6	-	CAWTQGLGANVLTF	TGTGCCTGGACGCAGGGGCTTGGGGCCAACGTCCTGACTTTC
TRBV14	-	TRBJ2-7	TRBD1	CASGRQGVPYEQYF	TGTGCCAGCGGACGACAGGGGGTTCCCTACGAGCAGTACTTC
TRBV11-2	medium-sized	TRBJ1-2	-	CASSLGGDYGYTF	TGTGCCAGCAGCTTAGGGGGGGACTATGGCTACACCTTC
TRBV10-3	-	TRBJ2-7	TRBD2	CAISAWTSGSYEQYF	TGTGCCATCAGTGCGTGGACTAGCGGATCCTACGAGCAGTACTTC
TRBV29-1	-	TRBJ2-1	-	CSVVLTGWNEQFF	TGCAGCGTTGTTCTTACGGGATGGAATGAGCAGTTCTTC
TRBV5-1	-	TRBJ1-2	-	CASSLEYEIRGGNGYTF	TGCGCCAGCAGCTTGGAGTATGAAATCAGGGGAGGGAATGGCTACACCTTC
TRBV28	-	TRBJ2-1	TRBD2	CASGGTSGTGEQFF	TGTGCCAGCGGGGGGACTAGCGGGACAGGTGAGCAGTTCTTC
TRBV9	-	TRBJ2-3	-	CASSVSPGVDTQYF	TGTGCCAGCAGCGTATCCCCGGGGGTAGATACGCAGTATTTT
TRBV7-2	-	TRBJ2-3	-	CASSAKQRTDTQYF	TGTGCCAGCAGCGCAAAACAACGCACAGATACGCAGTATTTT
TRBV28	-	TRBJ2-7	TRBD2	CASSLFSGRRNYEQYF	TGTGCCAGCAGTTTATTTAGCGGGAGGCGCAACTACGAGCAGTACTTC
TRBV2	-	TRBJ2-7	TRBD2	CASLLGEGYEQYF	TGTGCCAGCTTACTCGGGGAGGGCTACGAGCAGTACTTC
TRBV5-6	-	TRBJ1-2	-	CASSLQEYGYTF	TGTGCCAGCAGCCTCCAGGAATATGGCTACACCTTC
TRBV15	-	TRBJ1-1	-	CATSRGTNTEAFF	TGTGCCACCAGCAGAGGGACCAACACTGAAGCTTTCTTT
TRBV29-1	-	TRBJ1-3	-	CSVAGQDSGNTIYF	TGCAGCGTTGCAGGGCAGGACTCTGGAAACACCATATATTTT
TRBV7-2	-	TRBJ2-7	TRBD2	CASSLFPGGYEQYF	TGTGCCAGCAGCTTATTTCCGGGAGGCTACGAGCAGTACTTC
TRBV7-3	-	TRBJ2-1	-	CASSFGDEQFF	TGTGCCAGCAGCTTCGGGGATGAGCAGTTCTTC
TRBV13	-	TRBJ2-5	-	CASSLGSQKETQYF	TGTGCCAGCAGCTTAGGTTCACAGAAAGAGACCCAGTACTTC
TRBV4-2	-	TRBJ2-4	TRBD2	CASSPGARTSLGIQYF	TGTGCCAGCAGCCCCGGAGCGAGGACTAGCCTAGGCATTCAGTACTTC
TRBV9	-	TRBJ2-2	-	CASSDWNTGELFF	TGTGCCAGCAGCGACTGGAACACCGGGGAGCTGTTTTTT
TRBV15	-	TRBJ2-2	-	CATSGGTSGELFF	TGTGCCACCAGCGGGGGGACCTCCGGGGAGCTGTTTTTT
TRBV6-5	few	TRBJ2-1	-	CASGDPGPYNEQFF	TGTGCCAGCGGCGACCCGGGACCTTACAATGAGCAGTTCTTC
TRBV19	-	TRBJ1-2	-	CASNGGSRGDYGYTF	TGTGCCAGTAACGGAGGATCCCGGGGAGACTATGGCTACACCTTC
TRBV2	-	TRBJ2-7	-	CASSLARVQVEQYF	TGTGCCAGCAGTCTGGCGAGGGTACAGGTTGAGCAGTACTTC
TRBV5-4	-	TRBJ2-7	-	CASSLGGGSGSIYEQYF	TGTGCCAGCAGCTTGGGCGGAGGTAGTGGGTCGATCTACGAGCAGTACTTC
TRBV6-5	-	TRBJ1-5	-	CASRARDGNQPQHF	TGTGCCAGCAGAGCCCGGGACGGTAATCAGCCCCAGCATTTT
TRBV30	-	TRBJ1-1	-	CAWSEHLNTEAFF	TGTGCCTGGAGTGAACACTTGAACACTGAAGCTTTCTTT
TRBV6-5	few	TRBJ1-2	TRBD1	CASSRDRANYGYTF	TGTGCCAGCAGTCGAGACAGGGCGAACTATGGCTACACCTTC
TRBV6-1	-	TRBJ1-2	TRBD1	CASSQDRLANYGYTF	TGTGCCAGCAGTCAGGACAGGCTTGCTAACTATGGCTACACCTTC